Listed below are T cell receptor beta chains from one sample, sequenced in a study of T cell repertoires in cytomegalovirus infection. No antigen has been identified for these receptors. A single record per CDR3 protein comes from TCRdb applying MiXCR to the reads. Among about 480,000 distinct CDR3 sequences, around 30% were seen once, and the ten largest hold roughly 15%. The starting material was cultured PBMCs, obtained from culture after CMV antigen stimulation. All receptors come from a human donor in good health (CMV status not recorded). Some clones in this sample may be carry-over from other donors' samples. CDR3s include the opening cysteine and the closing phenylalanine or tryptophan. The D gene is left open where the match is weak. Size is stated for part of the rows, as once, few or many counts, or as a class when the clone is expanded.

J gene | D gene | clone size | V gene | CDR3 DNA | CDR3 protein
TRBJ2-3 | NA | few | TRBV5-1 | TGCGCCAGCAGCCCGCAGGAGACTACTAGCACAGATACGCAGTATTTT | CASSPQETTSTDTQYF
TRBJ2-7 | NA | NA | TRBV7-8 | TGTGCCAGCAGCTTAGCCATAGGGGTGGCCTACGAGCAGTACTTC | CASSLAIGVAYEQYF
TRBJ2-1 | TRBD2 | NA | TRBV6-1 | TGTGCCAGCAGGAAGGTTGGGCTAGCGGGTTACAATGAGCAGTTCTTC | CASRKVGLAGYNEQFF
TRBJ2-3 | NA | many | TRBV7-2 | TGTGCCAGCAGCTTAGTGGCTAGCGGCACAGATACGCAGTATTTT | CASSLVASGTDTQYF
TRBJ2-1 | NA | NA | TRBV19 | TGTGCCAGTAGTATAGGGGGCCTAGATGAGCAGTTCTTC | CASSIGGLDEQFF
TRBJ1-1 | NA | NA | TRBV7-9 | TGTGCCAGCACCTTATGGGGGCGCGGCACTGAAGCTTTCTTT | CASTLWGRGTEAFF
TRBJ2-7 | NA | NA | TRBV6-6 | TGTGCCAGCAGTTACTCGCCCAGAGGCGAGCAGTACTTC | CASSYSPRGEQYF
TRBJ2-5 | TRBD2 | NA | TRBV20-1 | TGCAGTGCAACACTAGCGGGAGTAGGAGAGACCCAGTACTTC | CSATLAGVGETQYF
TRBJ2-3 | NA | NA | TRBV7-2 | TGTGCCAGCAGCTTAGTTGGGACCCGGGGAGCGGATACGCAGTATTTT | CASSLVGTRGADTQYF
TRBJ1-1 | NA | many | TRBV25-1 | TGTGCCAGCAGTGAAACCGGCAGGGGACGAGCTTTCTTT | CASSETGRGRAFF
TRBJ2-7 | TRBD1 | many | TRBV7-8 | TGTGCCAGCAGCTTCAAGACAGGGTCGGGCGAGCAGTACTTC | CASSFKTGSGEQYF
TRBJ2-4 | NA | NA | TRBV10-3 | TGTGCCATCAGTGAGTCATCTCAAGGCGGGATTGCGTACATTCAGTACTTC | CAISESSQGGIAYIQYF
TRBJ2-3 | NA | few | TRBV7-2 | TGTGCCAGCAGCTTGGGTTCGGGCTTGCTTCTGGGGCATACGCAGTATTTT | CASSLGSGLLLGHTQYF
TRBJ1-2 | NA | few | TRBV7-3 | TGTGCCAGCAGCTTAACTTCCGGGGTTGGTGGCTACACCTTC | CASSLTSGVGGYTF
TRBJ1-2 | NA | few | TRBV19 | TGTGCCAGTAGTAGCACGTCAGTTAACTATGGCTACACCTTC | CASSSTSVNYGYTF
TRBJ2-3 | NA | few | TRBV7-8 | TGTGCCAGCAGATCGACCGCCCCGTCGCAGTATTTT | CASRSTAPSQYF
TRBJ1-4 | NA | many | TRBV7-2 | TGTGCCAGCAGCATCCTTGGTTGGGGTCTCAATGAAAAACTGTTTTTT | CASSILGWGLNEKLFF
TRBJ1-1 | TRBD1 | many | TRBV19 | TGTGCCAGTAGTACGACAGGGGGCACTGAAGCTTTCTTT | CASSTTGGTEAFF
TRBJ2-1 | NA | once | TRBV14 | TGTGCCAGCAGCCCCTTATCGAGCGGCTACAATGAGCAGTTCTTC | CASSPLSSGYNEQFF
TRBJ1-1 | NA | NA | TRBV15 | TGTGCCACCAGCAGAGGCCTGCATTCGAACACTGAAGCTTTCTTT | CATSRGLHSNTEAFF
TRBJ2-7 | TRBD2 | NA | TRBV20-1 | TGCAGTGCTAGATGGGCGGGAGTGTATGAGCAGTACTTC | CSARWAGVYEQYF
TRBJ2-1 | NA | many | TRBV4-1 | TGCGCCAGCAAGGTAGAAGGCTTCGGCAATGAGCAGTTCTTC | CASKVEGFGNEQFF
TRBJ1-5 | TRBD1 | few | TRBV7-2 | TGTGCCAGCAGCTTAGGGGACAGGGGCGGCAATCAGCCCCAGCATTTT | CASSLGDRGGNQPQHF
TRBJ2-5 | TRBD2 | NA | TRBV7-6 | TGTGCCAGCAGCTTATCTGGACTAGCGGGAGGAGAGACCCAGTACTTC | CASSLSGLAGGETQYF
TRBJ1-1 | TRBD1 | few | TRBV11-2 | TGTGCCAGCAGCATCGGTGACAGGGCCACTGAAGCTTTCTTT | CASSIGDRATEAFF
TRBJ2-1 | TRBD2 | few | TRBV5-4 | TGTGCCAGCAGTTTGGCTACTAGCGGATACTACAATGAGCAGTTCTTC | CASSLATSGYYNEQFF
TRBJ1-2 | TRBD1 | few | TRBV7-2 | TGTGCCAGCAGCCGACAGGGAGGCTACACCTTC | CASSRQGGYTF
TRBJ2-2 | NA | NA | TRBV7-2 | TGTGCCAGCAGGCGGGATGACCCCGGGGAGCTGTTTTTT | CASRRDDPGELFF
TRBJ2-2 | TRBD1 | few | TRBV6-2/TRBV6-3 | TGTGCCAGCAGTTACGGACAGGGAAGGGAAACCGGGGAGCTGTTTTTT | CASSYGQGRETGELFF
TRBJ2-1 | NA | few | TRBV28 | TGTGCCAGCAGTCCCCCGCTGGTCGGTGAGCAGTTCTTC | CASSPPLVGEQFF
TRBJ2-2 | NA | few | TRBV28 | TGTGCCAGCAGGATGACTAGTTCGAGGGAGCTGTTTTTT | CASRMTSSRELFF
TRBJ2-1 | TRBD2 | few | TRBV9 | TGTGCCAGCAGCCCCCCGGGGGGAAAGGGTAATGAGCAGTTCTTC | CASSPPGGKGNEQFF
TRBJ2-3 | TRBD2 | few | TRBV6-6 | TGTGCCAGCAGTACATTGGCGGGAGGGCCTGATACGCAGTATTTT | CASSTLAGGPDTQYF
TRBJ2-1 | TRBD2 | many | TRBV11-2 | TGTGCCAGCGTACTACTGGGCGGGAGCTCCTACAATGAGCAGTTCTTC | CASVLLGGSSYNEQFF
TRBJ2-7 | NA | once | TRBV2 | TGTGCCAGCAGTGCGATCCCCTCCTACGAGCAGTACTTC | CASSAIPSYEQYF
TRBJ2-1 | TRBD2 | many | TRBV7-3 | TGTGCCAGCAGCCCCCCGGGACTAGCGGGAGGCGGCAATGAGCAGTTCTTC | CASSPPGLAGGGNEQFF
TRBJ2-1 | TRBD2 | NA | TRBV6-1 | TGTGCCAGCAGTCAAGACGGGGGGACGCTCAATGAGCAGTTCTTC | CASSQDGGTLNEQFF
TRBJ1-2 | NA | NA | TRBV28 | TGTGCCAGCAGTTCAGGACGGGCTAGGGGCTACACCTTC | CASSSGRARGYTF
TRBJ1-2 | NA | NA | TRBV7-2 | TGTGCCAGCAGCTTAGTTGGGAGGCGGGGCTACACCTTC | CASSLVGRRGYTF
TRBJ2-1 | TRBD1 | once | TRBV5-1 | TGCGCCAGCACCGAGGGGGCTACTAGGAGACTCTACAATGAGCAGTTCTTC | CASTEGATRRLYNEQFF
TRBJ2-3 | NA | NA | TRBV24-1 | TGTGCCACCAGTGATGGGGTTCTATACACCGATACGCAGTATTTT | CATSDGVLYTDTQYF
TRBJ1-6 | NA | NA | TRBV6-1 | TGTGCCAGCAGTGAAGCTCATTACGGCGGCAATTCACCCCTCCACTTT | CASSEAHYGGNSPLHF
TRBJ2-6 | NA | few | TRBV7-2 | TGTGCCAGCCCACGACGTAGGACAGCGGTCTCCGGGGCCAACGTCCTGACTTTC | CASPRRRTAVSGANVLTF